Listed below are T cell receptor beta chains from one sample, sequenced in a study of beta chain features in type 1 diabetes. The table came from immunoSEQ multiplex PCR; TCRdb's copy has only in-frame clones and leaves some out. Of about 53,000 clones in the sample, 52% are singletons; the top ten hold approximately 2.5%. What was sequenced was Tregs from blood. The source is a woman in her thirties or forties with type 1 diabetes. The CDR3 runs from the conserved cysteine through the conserved F or W. D genes are given only for firm matches. Not every row has a clone size; where given, it reads once, few, many or a size class.

clone size,V gene,J gene,D gene,CDR3 DNA,CDR3 protein
NA,TRBV29-1,TRBJ2-1,NA,TGCAGCGTTGACGGCGGAGCGGACGAGCAGTTCTTC,CSVDGGADEQFF
few,TRBV7-9,TRBJ2-3,NA,TGTGCCAGCAGCTCGGACTCTTCCACCAATACGCAGTATTTT,CASSSDSSTNTQYF
NA,TRBV11-2,TRBJ1-1,NA,TGTGCCAGCAGCTGGACAGAAACTGAAGCTTTCTTT,CASSWTETEAFF
few,TRBV14,TRBJ1-2,NA,TGTGCCAGCAGCCAGGACAGCGGTATACAGGTCTATGGCTACACCTTC,CASSQDSGIQVYGYTF
NA,TRBV7-2,TRBJ1-5,NA,TGTGCCAGCAGTTTTTTCGGCAATCAGCCCCAGCATTTT,CASSFFGNQPQHF
NA,TRBV29-1,TRBJ2-1,NA,TGCAGCGTTTGGGGCGGGATTAGGAATGAGCAGTTCTTC,CSVWGGIRNEQFF
few,TRBV6-6,TRBJ1-2,TRBD1,TGTGCCAGCAGTTTCGGACAGGGTCAAGGCTACACCTTC,CASSFGQGQGYTF
NA,TRBV28,TRBJ2-2,TRBD1,TGTGCCAGCAGTAGGGACAGGTGGACCGGGGAGCTGTTTTTT,CASSRDRWTGELFF
few,TRBV5-4,TRBJ2-1,NA,TGTGCCAGCAGCTTCTCAGGAACCCTGGTTTGGCAGTTCTTC,CASSFSGTLVWQFF
NA,TRBV5-4,TRBJ2-5,NA,TGTGCCAGCAGCACTACTTCCGCGGGAAAAGAGACCCAGTACTTC,CASSTTSAGKETQYF
NA,TRBV19,TRBJ2-1,TRBD1,TGTGCCAGTAGTATTGGACAGGGGGTTCGTAATGAGCAGTTCTTC,CASSIGQGVRNEQFF
NA,TRBV2,TRBJ2-5,TRBD2,TGTGCCACCGCTCAGCGGGAGGGAGAGACCCAGTACTTC,CATAQREGETQYF
NA,TRBV6-1,TRBJ2-1,NA,TGTGCCAGCAGACACCCCAGGGATGAGCAGTTCTTC,CASRHPRDEQFF
NA,TRBV7-9,TRBJ1-2,TRBD1,TGTGCCAGCACCCGACAGGGAATAAACTATGGCTACACCTTC,CASTRQGINYGYTF
NA,TRBV6-5,TRBJ2-7,TRBD2,TGTGCCAGCAGTTACTATAGCGGGGGCTATTGGGAGCAGTACTTC,CASSYYSGGYWEQYF
NA,TRBV5-1,TRBJ2-1,NA,TGCGCCAGCAGCCCCCCGAGAGATGAGCAGTTCTTC,CASSPPRDEQFF
few,TRBV7-9,TRBJ2-1,TRBD1,TGTGCCAGCAGCTTGGGACAGAATCTCTACAATGAGCAGTTCTTC,CASSLGQNLYNEQFF
NA,TRBV7-2,TRBJ2-1,TRBD2,TGTGCCAGCAGCTTAGGACTAGCGGGGGACAATGAGCAGTTCTTC,CASSLGLAGDNEQFF
NA,TRBV7-2,TRBJ1-1,NA,TGTGCCAGCAGCTTAGGTCGACAGCCGAACACTGAAGCTTTCTTT,CASSLGRQPNTEAFF
NA,TRBV15,TRBJ2-2,NA,TGTGCCACCAGCAGAGATCTGGGGGAGCTGTTTTTT,CATSRDLGELFF
NA,TRBV7-9,TRBJ1-4,NA,TGTGCCAGCAGCCTGGGGGCCAGCGGTTCTACCGAAAAACTGTTTTTT,CASSLGASGSTEKLFF
NA,TRBV6-6,TRBJ1-5,TRBD1,TGTGCCAGCAGTTCAGGGGGCAGTCAGCCCCAGCATTTT,CASSSGGSQPQHF
NA,TRBV7-9,TRBJ2-6,NA,TGTGCCAGCAGCTCAGGGGTCCTGACTTTC,CASSSGVLTF
few,TRBV5-1,TRBJ2-1,TRBD2,TGCGCCAGCGGCCCTCAGCGGGAGTCCTACAATGAGCAGTTCTTC,CASGPQRESYNEQFF
NA,TRBV28,TRBJ2-3,TRBD2,TGTGCCAGCAGTTTAATAGTCGGGCTAGCGGGAGCGCCCCGCCAAGATACGCAGTATTTT,CASSLIVGLAGAPRQDTQYF
NA,TRBV5-5,TRBJ2-2,TRBD1,TGTGCCAGCAGCTTGCGGACAGGGGACACCGGGGAGCTGTTTTTT,CASSLRTGDTGELFF
NA,TRBV27,TRBJ1-1,NA,TGTGCCAGCAGTCCTCAGGGAGGCACTGAAGCTTTCTTT,CASSPQGGTEAFF
NA,TRBV5-5,TRBJ2-5,TRBD2,TGTGCCAGCAGCCGGGAGGCTCGGGAGAGGGAGACCCAGTACTTC,CASSREARERETQYF
NA,TRBV25-1,TRBJ1-2,TRBD1,TGTGCCAGCACTCGGACAGGTGAAGGCTACACCTTC,CASTRTGEGYTF